Listed here is a single TCR beta chain. What it binds is unknown. The data stem from a study of Ad26.COV2.S vaccination and SARS-CoV-2 variants. Study results and limitations: It was found that vaccine and placebo recipients had similar non-spike TCR breadth.

Germline lookup yields CDR1 LGHDT and CDR2 YNNKEL (reference sequence). Trimming left V 0 bases short and J 15 bases short, with 15 bases between. This CDR3 spans 13 amino acids. Treatment of the sample: over 15 received Ad26.COV2.S at low or high dose, single or two shots; roughly five received placebo; per-sample allocation not given. Vaccine and placebo recipients were sampled on day 63 after the first injection. The vaccine delivered Wuhan-strain SARS-CoV-2 spike through an Ad26 vector. Profiling relied on immunoSEQ multiplex PCR, and the TCRdb table lists in-frame clones only, not all of them. Among about 320,000 clones listed, around 81% were seen once.

This chain connects TRBV3-1 (or the pseudogene TRBV3-2) to TRBJ2-1, with TRBD2 as a possible D gene (6 bases). The clonotype was recovered from a person aged 18 to 65 who received the Ad26.COV2.S COVID-19 vaccine or a placebo. The specimen comprised peripheral blood, sampled in a trial of Ad26.COV2.S vaccine versus placebo. The CDR3 DNA sequence: TGTGCCAGCAGCCAAGAAACAGTACTAGCCCCGTTCTTC. This sequence encodes CASSQETVLAPFF.